This TCR beta chain was observed in a study of control samples from healthy donors and cancer patients. This clone is medium-sized by share. Some clones are missing from TCRdb's copy, which holds only in-frame ones; the method was immunoSEQ multiplex PCR. Here the sample spans tens of thousands of clones, 80% being singletons. With 2 bases removed from V and 3 bases from J, the gap between germline ends came to 19 bases. The germline gives CDR1 LGHDT, CDR2 YNNKEL (reference sequence). CDR3 length: 17 amino acids. The chain joins TRBV3-1 (or the pseudogene TRBV3-2) to TRBJ2-5; weak D call: TRBD2 (7 bases). Sequenced sample: blood. The sequence was collected from a man between 65 and 85 years old in good health. The DNA of the CDR3 is TGTGCCAGCAGCCAACTATCCGGGCGGGGGCCAAAAGAGACCCAGTACTTC. Its translation is CASSQLSGRGPKETQYF.